These T cell receptor beta chains were read from a single sample in a study of beta chain features in type 1 diabetes. TCRdb's table, derived via immunoSEQ multiplex PCR, lists solely in-frame clones and lacks some. The sample records hundreds of thousands of clones, roughly a sixth being singletons. Sequencing was carried out using naive CD4+ T cells from blood. Receptor source: a young man in good health. Each CDR3 is given with its conserved first and last residue. The D gene is left open where the match is weak. Expanded clones get a size class; other rows say once, few or many, or leave the size out.

NA,TRBD2,TRBV9,TRBJ2-5,CASSLGTGGAETQYF,TGTGCCAGCAGCCTAGGGACGGGGGGTGCCGAGACCCAGTACTTC
few,TRBD1,TRBV5-6,TRBJ2-6,CASSFNPGQGANVLTF,TGTGCCAGCAGCTTCAATCCGGGACAGGGTGCCAACGTCCTGACTTTC
NA,TRBD2,TRBV9,TRBJ2-1,CASSVSGRTYNEQFF,TGTGCCAGCAGCGTTAGCGGGAGAACCTACAATGAGCAGTTCTTC
few,NA,TRBV9,TRBJ1-2,CASSVGPGEQYGYTF,TGTGCCAGCAGCGTAGGCCCAGGAGAACAGTATGGCTACACCTTC
few,NA,TRBV28,TRBJ1-2,CASSAGGGSGYTF,TGTGCCAGCAGTGCCGGCGGCGGCAGTGGCTACACCTTC
few,NA,TRBV7-2,TRBJ1-5,CASSFARDGQPQHF,TGTGCCAGCAGCTTCGCCAGGGACGGTCAGCCCCAGCATTTT
few,NA,TRBV5-1,TRBJ1-2,CASSSPGYGYTF,TGCGCCAGCAGCTCGCCAGGCTATGGCTACACCTTC
NA,NA,TRBV4-2,TRBJ1-1,CASSQETRYVGETEAFF,TGTGCCAGCAGCCAAGAAACGCGCTACGTAGGGGAAACTGAAGCTTTCTTT
few,TRBD2,TRBV4-2,TRBJ2-3,CASSQGSGETQYF,TGTGCCAGCAGCCAAGGTAGCGGGGAAACGCAGTATTTT
NA,NA,TRBV6-5,TRBJ1-6,CASSRDNSPLHF,TGTGCCAGCAGTAGGGATAATTCACCCCTCCACTTT
NA,NA,TRBV27,TRBJ1-4,CASSLSFQVNEKLFF,TGTGCCAGCAGTTTATCGTTCCAGGTTAATGAAAAACTGTTTTTT
NA,TRBD2,TRBV19,TRBJ2-1,CASRPGRSGGPYEQFF,TGTGCCAGTAGGCCCGGGCGTAGCGGGGGGCCATATGAGCAGTTCTTC
few,TRBD1,TRBV18,TRBJ2-7,CASSPRTGDYEQYF,TGTGCCAGCTCACCAAGGACAGGGGACTACGAGCAGTACTTC
few,NA,TRBV2,TRBJ2-5,CASSVDLREETQYF,TGTGCCAGCAGTGTGGACTTAAGGGAAGAGACCCAGTACTTC
NA,NA,TRBV7-3,TRBJ2-3,CASSLGVRTDTQYF,TGTGCCAGCAGCTTAGGGGTTCGCACAGATACGCAGTATTTT
few,NA,TRBV5-1,TRBJ2-5,CASSVRVGETQYF,TGCGCCAGCAGCGTCAGGGTTGGGGAGACCCAGTACTTC